The clone carrying this T cell receptor beta chain was seen only a few times. Authors of the study amplified TCR beta CDR3 regions from RNA transcripts. HTBI primers drove first-round RT-PCR of the TCR CDR3. TCRdb re-called the multiplex PCR reads with MiXCR, one entry per CDR3 protein. The table shows about 520,000 distinct CDR3 sequences, with around a quarter occurring only once. The data derive from a study of T cells in Graves' hyperthyroidism and ophthalmopathy. With 0 bases removed from V and 4 bases from J, the gap between germline ends came to 12 bases. The germline V gene encodes CDR1 MNHEY and CDR2 SVGAGI. The CDR3 loop spans 15 amino acids.

The sequenced material came from blood. The TCR originated in a woman aged 25 to 39 with Graves' ophthalmopathy. The rearrangement joins TRBV6-5 to TRBJ1-2, with a weak D call TRBD1 (5 bases). The DNA for the CDR3 is TGTGCCAGCAGTTACTCGAGCGGGGCCAGCTATGGCTACACCTTC. It is translated as CASSYSSGASYGYTF.